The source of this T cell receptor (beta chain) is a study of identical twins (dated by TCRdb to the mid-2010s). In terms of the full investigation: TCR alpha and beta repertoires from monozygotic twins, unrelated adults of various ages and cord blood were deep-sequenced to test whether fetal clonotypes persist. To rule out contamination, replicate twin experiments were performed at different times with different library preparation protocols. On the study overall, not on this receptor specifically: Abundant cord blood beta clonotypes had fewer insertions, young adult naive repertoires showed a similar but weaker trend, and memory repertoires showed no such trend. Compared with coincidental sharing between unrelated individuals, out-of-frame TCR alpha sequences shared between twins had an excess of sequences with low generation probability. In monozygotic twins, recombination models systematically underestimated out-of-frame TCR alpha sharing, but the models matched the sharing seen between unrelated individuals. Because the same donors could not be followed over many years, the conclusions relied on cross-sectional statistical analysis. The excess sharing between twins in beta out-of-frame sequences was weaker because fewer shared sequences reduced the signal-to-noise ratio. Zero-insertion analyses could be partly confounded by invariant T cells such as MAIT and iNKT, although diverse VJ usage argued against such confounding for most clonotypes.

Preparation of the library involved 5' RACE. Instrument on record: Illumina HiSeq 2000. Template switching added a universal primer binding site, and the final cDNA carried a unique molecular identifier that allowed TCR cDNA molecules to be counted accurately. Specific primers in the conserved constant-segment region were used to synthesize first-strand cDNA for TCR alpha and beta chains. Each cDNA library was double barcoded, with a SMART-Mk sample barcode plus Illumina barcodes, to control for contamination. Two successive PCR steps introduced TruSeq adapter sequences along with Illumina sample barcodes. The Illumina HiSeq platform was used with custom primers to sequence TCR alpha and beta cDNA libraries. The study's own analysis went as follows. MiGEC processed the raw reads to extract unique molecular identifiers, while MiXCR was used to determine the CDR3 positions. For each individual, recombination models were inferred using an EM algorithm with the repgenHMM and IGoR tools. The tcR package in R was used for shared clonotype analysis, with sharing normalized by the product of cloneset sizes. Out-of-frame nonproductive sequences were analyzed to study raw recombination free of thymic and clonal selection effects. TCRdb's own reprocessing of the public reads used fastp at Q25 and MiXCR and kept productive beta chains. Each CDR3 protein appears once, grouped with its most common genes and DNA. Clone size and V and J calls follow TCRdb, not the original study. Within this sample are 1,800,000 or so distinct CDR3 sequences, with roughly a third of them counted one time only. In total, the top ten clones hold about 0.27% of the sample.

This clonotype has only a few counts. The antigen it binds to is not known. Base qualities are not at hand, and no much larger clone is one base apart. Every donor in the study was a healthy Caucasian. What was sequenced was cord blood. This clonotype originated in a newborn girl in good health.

The CDR3 region reads CASSPLPRGPMNTEAFF. Read as DNA, the sequence is TGTGCCAGCAGTCCCCTTCCGCGTGGACCGATGAACACTGAAGCTTTCTTT. The chain employs TRBV11-2 and TRBJ1-1, with the D segment identity uncertain. V is clipped by 6 bases and J by 0 bases, and the sequence between their germline boundaries is 20 bases long. The germline V gene supplies CDR1 SGHAT and CDR2 FQNNGV. Spanning cysteine to phenylalanine, the CDR3 consists of 17 amino acids. Only the CDR3 portion is preserved as DNA: 51 bases, with reading frame beginning at the first base.